The rows below give T cell receptor beta chains drawn from one sample of a study of cytomegalovirus exposure and HLA in healthy donors. The data were produced by immunoSEQ multiplex PCR, yet TCRdb's version contains in-frame clones alone and is incomplete. This table has approximately 210,000 clones, 79% appearing once. Sequenced: PBMCs. The receptors were sampled from a girl aged 5-17 years in good health and CMV-seropositive. Each CDR3 is given with its conserved first and last residue. D genes are given only for firm matches. Not every row has a clone size; where given, it reads once, few, many or a size class.

v_gene	abundance	j_gene	d_gene	CDR3nt	CDR3aa
TRBV6-1	NA	TRBJ1-3	NA	TGTGCCAGCAGTGAACAGGCAGTCTCTGGAAACACCATATATTTT	CASSEQAVSGNTIYF
TRBV27	once	TRBJ1-1	TRBD1	TGTGGCTCACACGGGGGTTTAGGACAGGGGCTCCTCTTT	CGSHGGLGQGLLF
TRBV6-4	NA	TRBJ2-1	NA	TGTGCCAGCGGAGCCGGCTCCTACAATGAGCAGTTCTTC	CASGAGSYNEQFF
TRBV6-1	once	TRBJ1-3	NA	TGTGCCAGCAGTGAAAGGGTCCGGGGTGCCAGAAACACCATATATTTT	CASSERVRGARNTIYF
TRBV18	NA	TRBJ1-1	TRBD1	TGTGCCAGCTCCGGGGACAGGGCGAACACTGAAGCTTTCTTT	CASSGDRANTEAFF
TRBV2	once	TRBJ1-5	NA	TGTGCCAGCAGTGAAGCGGGGACTGGCAATCAGCCCCAGCATTTT	CASSEAGTGNQPQHF
TRBV5-8	NA	TRBJ1-2	TRBD1	TGTGCCAGCAGCCCGGGACAGGGGGGTTTCTATGGCTACACCTTC	CASSPGQGGFYGYTF
TRBV4-2	NA	TRBJ1-2	NA	TGTGCCAGCAGCCAAGATCAAGGAGGGCGAACTAACTATGGCTACACCTTC	CASSQDQGGRTNYGYTF
TRBV5-1	NA	TRBJ2-3	TRBD1	TGCGCCAGCAGCTTGGATTCAGGGGGCTTGTTAGATACGCAGTATTTT	CASSLDSGGLLDTQYF
TRBV5-1	NA	TRBJ1-1	NA	TGCGCCAGCAGCTTCGGGGCGGGAGGGGGGATGAACACTGAAGCTTTCTTT	CASSFGAGGGMNTEAFF
TRBV5-1	NA	TRBJ2-3	TRBD2	TGCGCCAGCAGCTTGAAAGCCCAACTAGCGGGGGCCAGCACAGATACGCAGTATTTT	CASSLKAQLAGASTDTQYF
TRBV6-4	few	TRBJ2-2	NA	TGTGCCAGCAGTGACTCATCTACCGGGGAGCTGTTTTTT	CASSDSSTGELFF
TRBV5-4	NA	TRBJ2-3	NA	TGTGCCAGCAGCTTGGACAGTAAAGATACGCAGTATTTT	CASSLDSKDTQYF
TRBV7-9	NA	TRBJ2-1	NA	TGTGCCAGCAGCTTAGGGAGCTCCTACAATGAGCAGTTCTTC	CASSLGSSYNEQFF
TRBV6-6	NA	TRBJ1-1	TRBD1	TGTGCCAGCAGCACCGACAGGGGCGGCGCTTTCTTT	CASSTDRGGAFF
TRBV6-5	once	TRBJ1-3	TRBD1	TGTGCCAGCAGTTACTCGAGCACAGGGGTAGCGAACACCATATATTTT	CASSYSSTGVANTIYF
TRBV10-3	NA	TRBJ2-3	TRBD2	TGTGCCATCAGTGAGTCGGGACTAGCGTCAGATACGCAGTATTTT	CAISESGLASDTQYF
TRBV6-4	NA	TRBJ2-1	NA	TGTGCCAGCAGGAGCTCCTACAATGAGCAGTTCTTC	CASRSSYNEQFF
TRBV5-6	NA	TRBJ1-6	TRBD1	TGTGCCAGCAGCCAACCTCTGACAGGGGGCGGATCACCCCTCCACTTT	CASSQPLTGGGSPLHF
TRBV5-1	NA	TRBJ1-1	NA	TGCGCCAGCAGCTTCGGACAGTCGAACACTGAAGCTTTCTTT	CASSFGQSNTEAFF
TRBV10-3	NA	TRBJ2-6	NA	TGTGCCATCAGTGAGAATACAGGGAGCTCTGGGGCCAACGTCCTGACTTTC	CAISENTGSSGANVLTF
TRBV27	few	TRBJ1-2	TRBD1	TGTGCCAGCAGTCCCTTCCGGGACAGGGGGGGTGGCTACACCTTC	CASSPFRDRGGGYTF
TRBV9	NA	TRBJ2-5	TRBD2	TGTGCCAGCAGCGCGACTAGCGCCCACCAAGAGACCCAGTACTTC	CASSATSAHQETQYF
TRBV6-1	once	TRBJ2-3	TRBD2	TGTGCCAGCAGTGCCGCCGGGACTAGAGGGGGGGATACGCAGTATTTT	CASSAAGTRGGDTQYF
TRBV25-1	NA	TRBJ2-2	NA	TGTGCCAGCAGTGTCGGGTCCGGGGAGCTGTTTTTT	CASSVGSGELFF